This T cell receptor beta chain was sequenced for a study of identical twins. Study-wide points: Cross-sectional statistics, not tracking of the same donors, supported the conclusions.

This clonotype was seen at least ten times. Its target is not known. CDR1 and CDR2 from the germline V gene are LGHNA and YSLEER. There are 14 residues in the CDR3. The J segment lost 3 bases and the V segment lost 4 bases, leaving 4 bases of the junction unmatched. Using its own MiXCR run on the 5' RACE reads, TCRdb lists one record per CDR3 protein. This repertoire shows 310,000 or so distinct CDR3 sequences, roughly 9.7% found once; its top ten account for 6% to 8.5%. The same data also went into a second study, on yellow fever vaccine responses in identical twins.

The V call is TRBV4-3, the J call TRBJ2-7; the match to TRBD1 covers 9 bases. The sequencing input was CD8+ T cells sorted from blood. The receptor was isolated from a woman between 18 and 29 years old in good health. This CDR3 is CASSPGQGFYEQYF. As DNA, the CDR3 is TGCGCCAGCAGCCCCGGACAGGGGTTCTACGAGCAGTACTTC.